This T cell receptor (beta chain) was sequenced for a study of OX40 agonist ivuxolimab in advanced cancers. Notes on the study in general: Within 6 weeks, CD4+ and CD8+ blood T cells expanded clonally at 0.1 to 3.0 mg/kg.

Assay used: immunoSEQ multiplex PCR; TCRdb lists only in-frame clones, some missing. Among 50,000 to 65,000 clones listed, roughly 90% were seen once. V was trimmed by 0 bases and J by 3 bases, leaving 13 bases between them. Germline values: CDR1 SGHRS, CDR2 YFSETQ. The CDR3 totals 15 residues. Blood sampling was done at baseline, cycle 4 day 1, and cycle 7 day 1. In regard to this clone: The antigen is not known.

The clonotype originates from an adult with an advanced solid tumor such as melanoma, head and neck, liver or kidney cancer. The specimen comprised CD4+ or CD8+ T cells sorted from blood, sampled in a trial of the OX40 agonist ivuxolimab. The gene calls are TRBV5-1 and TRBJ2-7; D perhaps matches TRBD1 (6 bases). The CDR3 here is CASSLGTGQIYEQYF. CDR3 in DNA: TGCGCCAGCAGCTTGGGGACGGGACAAATCTACGAGCAGTACTTC.